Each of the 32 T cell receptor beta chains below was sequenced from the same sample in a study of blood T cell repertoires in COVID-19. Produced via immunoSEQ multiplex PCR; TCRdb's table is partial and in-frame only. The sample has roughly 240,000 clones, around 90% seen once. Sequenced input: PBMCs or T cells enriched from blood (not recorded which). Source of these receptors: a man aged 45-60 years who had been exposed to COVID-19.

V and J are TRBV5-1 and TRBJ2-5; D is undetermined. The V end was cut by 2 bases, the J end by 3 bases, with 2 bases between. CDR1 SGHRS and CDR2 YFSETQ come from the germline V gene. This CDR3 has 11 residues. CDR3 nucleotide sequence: TGCGCCAGCAGCTTCGAAGAGACCCAGTACTTC. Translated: CASSFEETQYF.

CDR3 loop: CASSLFRQETQYF. CDR3 nucleotides: TGTGCCAGCAGTTTATTCCGGCAAGAGACCCAGTACTTC. The genes are TRBV27 and TRBJ2-5, with D unresolved. The CDR3 contains 13 residues. V shed 1 base and J shed 2 bases, with 5 bases lying between them. Germline V gene data show CDR1 as MNHEY and CDR2 as SMNVEV (reference sequence).

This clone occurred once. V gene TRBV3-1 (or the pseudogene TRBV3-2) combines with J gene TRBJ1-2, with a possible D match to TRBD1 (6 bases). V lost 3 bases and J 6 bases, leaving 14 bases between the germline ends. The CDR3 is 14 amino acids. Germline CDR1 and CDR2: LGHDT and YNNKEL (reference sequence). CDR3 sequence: CASSHLKDRNGYTF. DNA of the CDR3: TGTGCCAGCAGCCACCTTAAAGACAGGAATGGCTACACCTTC.

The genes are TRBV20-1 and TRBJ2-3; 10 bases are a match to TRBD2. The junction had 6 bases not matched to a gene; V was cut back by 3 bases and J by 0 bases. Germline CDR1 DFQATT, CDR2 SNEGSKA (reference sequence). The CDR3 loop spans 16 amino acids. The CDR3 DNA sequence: TGCAGTGCTAGTAGAGCGGGGGGGCGGAGCACAGATACGCAGTATTTT. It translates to CSASRAGGRSTDTQYF.

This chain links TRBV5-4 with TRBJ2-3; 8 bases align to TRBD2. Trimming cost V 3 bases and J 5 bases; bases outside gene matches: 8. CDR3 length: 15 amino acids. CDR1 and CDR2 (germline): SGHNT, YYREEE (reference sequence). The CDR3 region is CASSSAGGVVDTQYF. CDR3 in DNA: TGTGCCAGCAGCTCAGCCGGGGGGGTAGTAGATACGCAGTATTTT.

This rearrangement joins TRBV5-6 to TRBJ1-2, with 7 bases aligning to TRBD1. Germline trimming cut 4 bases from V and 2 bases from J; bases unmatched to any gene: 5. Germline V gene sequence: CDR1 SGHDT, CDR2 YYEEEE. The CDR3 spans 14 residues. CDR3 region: CASSQYRGNYGYTF. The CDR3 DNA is TGTGCCAGCAGCCAGTACAGGGGAAACTATGGCTACACCTTC. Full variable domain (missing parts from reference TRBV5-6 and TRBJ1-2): DAGVTQSPTHLIKTRGQQVTLRCSPKSGHDTVSWYQQALGQGPQFIFQYYEEEERQRGNFPDRFSGHQFPNYSSELNVNALLLGDSALYLCASSQYRGNYGYTFGSGTRLTVV.

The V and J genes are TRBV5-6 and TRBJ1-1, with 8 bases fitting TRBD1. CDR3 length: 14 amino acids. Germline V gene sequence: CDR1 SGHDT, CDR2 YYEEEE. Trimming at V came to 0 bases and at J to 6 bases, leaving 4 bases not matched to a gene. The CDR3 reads CASSLGTGSPEAFF. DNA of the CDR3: TGTGCCAGCAGCTTGGGGACAGGGTCCCCTGAAGCTTTCTTT. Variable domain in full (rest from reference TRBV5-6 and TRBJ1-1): DAGVTQSPTHLIKTRGQQVTLRCSPKSGHDTVSWYQQALGQGPQFIFQYYEEEERQRGNFPDRFSGHQFPNYSSELNVNALLLGDSALYLCASSLGTGSPEAFFGQGTRLTVV.

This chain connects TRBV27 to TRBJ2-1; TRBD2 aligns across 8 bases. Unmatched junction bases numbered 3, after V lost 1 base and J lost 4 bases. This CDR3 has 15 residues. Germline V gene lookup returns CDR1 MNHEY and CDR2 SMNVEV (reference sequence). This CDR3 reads CASSLLAGTYNEQFF. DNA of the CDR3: TGTGCCAGCAGTTTATTAGCGGGGACGTACAATGAGCAGTTCTTC.

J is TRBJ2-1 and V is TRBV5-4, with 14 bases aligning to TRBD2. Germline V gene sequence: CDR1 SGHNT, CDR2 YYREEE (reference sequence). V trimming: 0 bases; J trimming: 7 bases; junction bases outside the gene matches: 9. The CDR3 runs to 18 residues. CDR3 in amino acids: CASSLGLAGGPSINEQFF. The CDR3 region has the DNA TGTGCCAGCAGCTTGGGACTAGCGGGAGGGCCATCGATTAATGAGCAGTTCTTC.

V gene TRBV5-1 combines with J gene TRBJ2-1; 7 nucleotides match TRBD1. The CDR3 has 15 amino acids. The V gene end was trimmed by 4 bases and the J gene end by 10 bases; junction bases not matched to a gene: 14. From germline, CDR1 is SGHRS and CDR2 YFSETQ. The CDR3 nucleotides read TGCGCCAGCAGCCCCCAAGGGGGCGGGTTTGACGAGCAGTTCTTC. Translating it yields CASSPQGGGFDEQFF.

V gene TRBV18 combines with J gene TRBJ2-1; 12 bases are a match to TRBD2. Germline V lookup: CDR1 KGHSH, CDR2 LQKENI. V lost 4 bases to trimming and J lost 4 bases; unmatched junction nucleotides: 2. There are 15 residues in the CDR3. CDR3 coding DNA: TGTGCCAGCTCACGACTAGCGGGAGTTTACAATGAGCAGTTCTTC. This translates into CASSRLAGVYNEQFF.

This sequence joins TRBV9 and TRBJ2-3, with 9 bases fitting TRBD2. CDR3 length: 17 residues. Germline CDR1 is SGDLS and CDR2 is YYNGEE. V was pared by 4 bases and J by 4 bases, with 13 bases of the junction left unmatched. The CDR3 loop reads CASSRSASGALADTQYF. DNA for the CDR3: TGTGCCAGCAGCAGATCTGCTAGCGGGGCCTTAGCAGATACGCAGTATTTT.

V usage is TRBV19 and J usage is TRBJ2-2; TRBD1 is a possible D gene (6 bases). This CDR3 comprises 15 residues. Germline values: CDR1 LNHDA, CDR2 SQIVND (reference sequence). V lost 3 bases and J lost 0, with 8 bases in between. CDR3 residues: CASSIRGTNTGELFF. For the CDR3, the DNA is TGTGCCAGTAGTATTAGGGGGACGAACACCGGGGAGCTGTTTTTT.

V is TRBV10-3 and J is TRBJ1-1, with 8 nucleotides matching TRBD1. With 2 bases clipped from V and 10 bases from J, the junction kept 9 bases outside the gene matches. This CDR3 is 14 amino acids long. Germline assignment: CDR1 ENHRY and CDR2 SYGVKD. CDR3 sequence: CAISEDRGAGRAFF. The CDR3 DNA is TGTGCCATCAGTGAGGACAGGGGCGCAGGTCGAGCTTTCTTT.

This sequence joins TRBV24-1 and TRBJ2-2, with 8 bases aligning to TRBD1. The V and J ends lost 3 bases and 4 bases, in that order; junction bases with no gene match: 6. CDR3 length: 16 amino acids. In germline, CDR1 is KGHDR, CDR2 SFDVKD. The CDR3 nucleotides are TGTGCCACCAGTGATGGACAGGGACGGGGCACCGGGGAGCTGTTTTTT. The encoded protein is CATSDGQGRGTGELFF.

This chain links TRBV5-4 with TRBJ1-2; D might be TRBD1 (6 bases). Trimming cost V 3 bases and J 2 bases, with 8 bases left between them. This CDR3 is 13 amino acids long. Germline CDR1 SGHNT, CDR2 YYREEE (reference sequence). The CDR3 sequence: CASSYTGNYGYTF. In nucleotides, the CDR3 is TGTGCCAGCAGCTATACAGGGAACTATGGCTACACCTTC.

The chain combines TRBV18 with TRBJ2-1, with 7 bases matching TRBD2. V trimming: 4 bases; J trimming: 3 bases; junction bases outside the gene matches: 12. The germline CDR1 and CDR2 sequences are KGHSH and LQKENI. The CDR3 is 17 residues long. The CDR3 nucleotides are TGTGCCAGCTCACTTCATATCGGCGGGAGTATCTACAATGAGCAGTTCTTC. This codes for CASSLHIGGSIYNEQFF.

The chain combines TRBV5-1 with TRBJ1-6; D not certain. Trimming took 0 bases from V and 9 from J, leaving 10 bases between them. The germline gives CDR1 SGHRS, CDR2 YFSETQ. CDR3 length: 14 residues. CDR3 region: CASSLAERSSPLHF. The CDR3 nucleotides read TGCGCCAGCAGCTTGGCCGAGCGTAGTTCACCCCTCCACTTT.

CDR3 loop: CASSRQGGYNSPLHF. CDR3 bases: TGTGCCAGCAGTCGACAGGGGGGCTATAATTCACCCCTCCACTTT. The chain recombines TRBV2 with TRBJ1-6; 9 bases are shared with TRBD1. V was pared by 5 bases and J by 3 bases, with 2 bases of the junction left unmatched. Per the germline V gene, CDR1 is SNHLY and CDR2 is FYNNEI. This CDR3 is 15 amino acids long.

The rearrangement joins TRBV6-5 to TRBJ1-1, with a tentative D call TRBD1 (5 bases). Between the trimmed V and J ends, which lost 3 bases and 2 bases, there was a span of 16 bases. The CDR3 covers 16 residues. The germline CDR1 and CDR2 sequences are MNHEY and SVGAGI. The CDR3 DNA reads TGTGCCAGCAGTTATAAGATAGGGGAGGGAAACACTGAAGCTTTCTTT. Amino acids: CASSYKIGEGNTEAFF.

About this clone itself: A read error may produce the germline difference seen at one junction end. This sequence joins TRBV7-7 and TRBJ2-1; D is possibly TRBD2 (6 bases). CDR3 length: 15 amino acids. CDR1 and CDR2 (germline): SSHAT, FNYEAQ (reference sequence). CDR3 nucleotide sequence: TGTGCTAGCAGCTTAGGAGGGTTAGCCTACAATGAGCAGTTCTTC. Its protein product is CASSLGGLAYNEQFF.

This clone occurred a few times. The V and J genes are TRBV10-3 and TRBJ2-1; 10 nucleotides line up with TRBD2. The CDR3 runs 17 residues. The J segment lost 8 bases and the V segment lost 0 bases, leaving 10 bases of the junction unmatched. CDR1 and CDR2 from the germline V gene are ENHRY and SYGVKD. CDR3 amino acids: CAISESSGRAYRHEQFF. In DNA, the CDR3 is TGTGCCATCAGTGAGTCGAGCGGGAGGGCCTATAGACATGAGCAGTTCTTC.

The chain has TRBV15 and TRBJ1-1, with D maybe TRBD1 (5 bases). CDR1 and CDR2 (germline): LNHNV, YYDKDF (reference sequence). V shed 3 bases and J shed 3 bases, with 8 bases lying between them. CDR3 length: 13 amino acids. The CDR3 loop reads CATSRDIYTEAFF. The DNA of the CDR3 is TGTGCCACCAGCAGGGACATTTACACTGAAGCTTTCTTT.

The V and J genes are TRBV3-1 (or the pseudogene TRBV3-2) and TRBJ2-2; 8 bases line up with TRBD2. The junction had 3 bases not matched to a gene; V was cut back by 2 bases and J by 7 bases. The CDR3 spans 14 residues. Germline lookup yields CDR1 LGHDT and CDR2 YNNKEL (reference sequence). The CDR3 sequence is CASSQRGGIGELFF. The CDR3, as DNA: TGTGCCAGCAGCCAACGGGGGGGCATCGGGGAGCTGTTTTTT.

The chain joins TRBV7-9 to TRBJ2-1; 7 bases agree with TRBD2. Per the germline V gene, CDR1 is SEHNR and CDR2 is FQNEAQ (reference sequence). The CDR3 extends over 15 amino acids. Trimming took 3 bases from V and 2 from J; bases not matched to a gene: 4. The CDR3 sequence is CASSFGGTTYNEQFF. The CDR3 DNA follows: TGTGCCAGCAGCTTCGGCGGGACTACCTACAATGAGCAGTTCTTC.

The CDR3 loop reads CASRDQGESLYV. In DNA, the CDR3 is TGTGCCAGCCGAGACCAGGGGGAGTCCCTTTACGTC. This chain links TRBV7-9 with TRBJ2-7, with 7 nucleotides matching TRBD1. The germline V gene has CDR1 SEHNR and CDR2 FQNEAQ (reference sequence). This CDR3 comprises 12 residues. Trimming cost V 8 bases and J 13 bases; bases outside gene matches: 14.

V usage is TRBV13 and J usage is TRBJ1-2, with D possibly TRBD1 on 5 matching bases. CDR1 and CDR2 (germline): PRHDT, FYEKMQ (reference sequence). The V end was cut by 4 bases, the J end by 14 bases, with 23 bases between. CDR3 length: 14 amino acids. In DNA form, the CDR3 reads TGTGCCAGCAGCTCGCTAGGGACGGTCCGGGAGGATACCTTC. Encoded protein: CASSSLGTVREDTF.

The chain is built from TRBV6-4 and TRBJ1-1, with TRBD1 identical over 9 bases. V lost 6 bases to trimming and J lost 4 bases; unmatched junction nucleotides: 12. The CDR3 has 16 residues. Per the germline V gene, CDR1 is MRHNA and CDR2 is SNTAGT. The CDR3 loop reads CASSRDRASSRTEAFF. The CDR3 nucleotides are TGTGCCAGCAGCCGGGACAGGGCGTCCTCCCGCACTGAAGCTTTCTTT.

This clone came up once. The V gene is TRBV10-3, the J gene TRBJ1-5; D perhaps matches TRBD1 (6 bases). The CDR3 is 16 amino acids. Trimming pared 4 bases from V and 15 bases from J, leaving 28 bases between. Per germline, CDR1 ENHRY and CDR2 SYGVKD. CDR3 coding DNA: TGTGCCATCAGTGCAAACTTGATCCGGGACACGCGACGACTGCATTTT. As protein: CAISANLIRDTRRLHF.

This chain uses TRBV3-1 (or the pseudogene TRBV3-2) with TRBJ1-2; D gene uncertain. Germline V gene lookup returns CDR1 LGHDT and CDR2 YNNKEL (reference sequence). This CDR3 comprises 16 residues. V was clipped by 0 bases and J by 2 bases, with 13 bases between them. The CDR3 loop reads CASSQEGLGKNYGYTF. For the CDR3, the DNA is TGTGCCAGCAGCCAAGAAGGCCTCGGGAAAAACTATGGCTACACCTTC.

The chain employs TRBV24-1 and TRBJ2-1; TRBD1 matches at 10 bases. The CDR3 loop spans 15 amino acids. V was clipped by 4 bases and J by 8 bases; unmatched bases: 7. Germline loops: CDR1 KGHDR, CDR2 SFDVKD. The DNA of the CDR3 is TGTGCCACCAGTGACGGCTCGGGACAGGGGTATGAGCAGTTCTTC. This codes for CATSDGSGQGYEQFF.

This chain's CDR3 is CASSPGRQGGLYDSPLHF. The DNA for the CDR3 is TGCGCCAGCAGCCCGGGCCGGCAGGGAGGTTTGTATGATTCACCCCTCCACTTT. V is TRBV5-1 and J is TRBJ1-6, with a possible D match to TRBD1 (5 bases). The CDR3 runs to 18 residues. V lost 4 bases to trimming and J lost 8 bases, with 25 bases between them. From germline, CDR1 is SGHRS and CDR2 YFSETQ.